The 12 T cell receptor beta chains listed next were all sequenced from one sample in a study of cytomegalovirus exposure and HLA in healthy donors. Amplification used 60 Vbeta primers and 13 Jbeta primers. Generated by immunoSEQ multiplex PCR, the TCRdb table keeps only in-frame clones and is missing some. This table holds roughly 150,000 clones, 68% found once. The source material was PBMCs. All receptors derive from a man aged 55 to 70 in good health and CMV-seronegative.

The chain combines TRBV10-2 with TRBJ2-2, with a tentative D call TRBD1 (5 bases). Trimming took off 2 bases at V and 5 bases at J, with 15 bases between the two ends. Per germline, CDR1 WSHSY and CDR2 SAAADI. The CDR3 spans 16 residues. The CDR3 sequence: CASSERTPLRTGELFF. CDR3 in DNA: TGCGCCAGCAGTGAGCGGACACCCCTGCGGACCGGGGAGCTGTTTTTT.

On this clone itself: Other nucleotide sequences in the sample specify the same CDR3. CDR3 bases: TGCGCCAGCAGCGTCGGGACAGACAATCAGCCCCAGCATTTT. Amino acids: CASSVGTDNQPQHF. The chain joins TRBV5-1 to TRBJ1-5; 7 nucleotides line up with TRBD1. The CDR3 has 14 residues. V was pared by 4 bases and J by 3 bases, with 4 bases of the junction left unmatched. Looked up from germline, CDR1 is SGHRS and CDR2 is YFSETQ.

The rearrangement joins TRBV5-4 to TRBJ2-5; the D gene is possibly TRBD2 (6 bases). Between the trimmed V and J ends, which lost 2 bases and 1 base, there was a span of 15 bases. The CDR3 runs to 16 residues. Per germline, CDR1 SGHNT and CDR2 YYREEE (reference sequence). CDR3 sequence: CASSFGGGGSQETQYF. As DNA, the CDR3 is TGTGCCAGCAGCTTCGGGGGTGGGGGGTCCCAAGAGACCCAGTACTTC.

The rearrangement links TRBV7-2 to TRBJ1-1, with D possibly matching TRBD1 (5 bases). The CDR3 has 15 amino acids. The germline V gene encodes CDR1 SGHTA and CDR2 FQGNSA. Deletions cut 4 bases from V and 1 base from J, with 13 bases between. The CDR3 spells CASSSDGDSNTEAFF. The CDR3 DNA reads TGTGCCAGCAGCTCAGACGGGGACTCGAACACTGAAGCTTTCTTT.

This clone was detected only a few times. The rearrangement links TRBV28 to TRBJ2-1, with TRBD2 matching over 8 bases. The CDR3 has 16 amino acids. The trim removed 8 bases at V and 2 bases at J, leaving 11 bases unmatched. Germline V gene data show CDR1 as MDHEN and CDR2 as SYDVKM. CDR3 residues: CASGTPGLVPYNEQFF. CDR3 DNA sequence: TGTGCCAGCGGGACCCCGGGACTAGTTCCCTACAATGAGCAGTTCTTC.

This clone was counted only a few times. The chain is built from TRBV9 and TRBJ2-3; TRBD1 matches 7 bases. V was clipped by 0 bases and J by 2 bases; unmatched bases: 12. The CDR3 is 18 residues long. The V gene's germline CDR1 is SGDLS and CDR2 YYNGEE. The CDR3 bases are TGTGCCAGCAGCGTAGTCCCCCAAGACAGGGTTAACACAGATACGCAGTATTTT. This encodes CASSVVPQDRVNTDTQYF.

The rearrangement joins TRBV28 to TRBJ2-1; the match to TRBD2 covers 10 bases. The V and J ends lost 3 bases and 3 bases, in that order; junction bases with no gene match: 11. Germline CDR1 and CDR2: MDHEN and SYDVKM. This CDR3 spans 18 amino acids. This CDR3 is CASSFLIAGGLIYNEQFF. The CDR3 DNA is TGTGCCAGCAGTTTTCTTATAGCGGGAGGACTTATCTACAATGAGCAGTTCTTC.

This clone was counted only a few times. This sequence joins TRBV30 and TRBJ1-2, with TRBD1 matching over 7 bases. The germline gives CDR1 GTSNPN, CDR2 SVGIG (reference sequence). V shed 5 bases and J 6 bases; nucleotides not matched to a gene: 15. This CDR3 has 15 residues. Here the CDR3 reads CAWDHQTGQKNGYTF. CDR3 nucleotides: TGTGCCTGGGATCATCAGACAGGGCAAAAAAATGGCTACACCTTC. Variable domain in full (rest from reference TRBV30 and TRBJ1-2): SQTIHQWPATLVQPVGSPLSLECTVEGTSNPNLYWYRQAAGRGLQLLFYSVGIGQISSEVPQNLSASRPQDRQFILSSKKLLLSDSGFYLCAWDHQTGQKNGYTFGSGTRLTVV.

The chain links TRBV7-3 to TRBJ2-7, with TRBD1 matching over 9 bases. Looked up from germline, CDR1 is SGHTA and CDR2 is FQGTGA. J lost 2 bases, V lost 5 bases, and 4 bases had no gene match. The CDR3 runs to 14 residues. The CDR3 coding sequence is TGTGCCAGCAGCCCGGGACAGGGAACCTACGAGCAGTACTTC. Residues: CASSPGQGTYEQYF.

The rearrangement joins TRBV4-1 to TRBJ1-1; 7 bases match TRBD1. Germline CDR1 MGHRA, CDR2 YSYEKL. V gave up 4 bases and J gave up 1 base; unmatched junction bases: 3. The CDR3 is made up of 14 amino acids. CDR3 nucleotide sequence: TGCGCCAGCAGCCCCCGACAGGGGAACACTGAAGCTTTCTTT. Protein sequence: CASSPRQGNTEAFF.

This chain's CDR3 is CASSSRGSGGGEQFF. The CDR3 DNA reads as TGTGCCAGCAGCTCCCGGGGTAGCGGAGGCGGTGAGCAGTTCTTC. V usage is TRBV7-2 and J usage is TRBJ2-1; TRBD2 might be the D (6 bases). Germline V CDR1 and CDR2: SGHTA, FQGNSA. V lost 4 bases and J lost 9, with 19 bases in between. The CDR3 has 15 amino acids.

The chain employs TRBV7-9 and TRBJ2-1; D unclear. The length of the CDR3 is 12 residues. The germline CDR1 and CDR2 sequences are SEHNR and FQNEAQ (reference sequence). V shed 5 bases and J shed 8 bases, with 10 bases lying between them. CDR3: CASSAKLDEQFF. For the CDR3, the DNA is TGTGCCAGCAGCGCGAAGTTGGATGAGCAGTTCTTC.